These T cell receptor beta chains were read from a single sample in a study of blood T cell repertoires in COVID-19. Only in-frame clones appear in the TCRdb table, and some are missing; sequencing was by immunoSEQ multiplex PCR. This sample carries 150,000 to 200,000 clones, about 85% of them seen once, and the ten largest clones take about 1.2%. Material for sequencing was peripheral blood. The receptor source for this set is a man in his sixties who had recovered from COVID-19. Each CDR3 is given with its conserved first and last residue. The order of the fields is D gene, V gene, clone size, CDR3 length, CDR3 protein. D genes are given only for firm matches. Clone sizes are given selectively: once, few, many, or a class where the clone is expanded.

D: TRBD1
V: TRBV10-3
size: -
length: 15
CDR3: CASVGDSGSYNEQFF

D: -
V: TRBV14
size: -
length: 13
CDR3: CASSQDIYYEQYF

D: TRBD2
V: TRBV27
size: -
length: 19
CDR3: CASSLRVTSGGRAKNIQYF

D: TRBD1
V: TRBV9
size: -
length: 15
CDR3: CASSVEGTGLYGYTF

D: -
V: TRBV19
size: -
length: 13
CDR3: CASSIRAGYEQYF

D: -
V: TRBV6-5
size: -
length: 15
CDR3: CASSPPRGGAHEAFF

D: -
V: TRBV19
size: -
length: 14
CDR3: CASTRDRNNSPLHF

D: TRBD1
V: TRBV7-9
size: -
length: 14
CDR3: CASSPGQGHNEQFF

D: -
V: TRBV12-3/TRBV12-4
size: -
length: 12
CDR3: CASSLRSYEQYF

D: TRBD1
V: TRBV7-3
size: -
length: 15
CDR3: CASSLDSGGGYGYTF

D: -
V: TRBV6-4
size: once
length: 13
CDR3: CASSAGLPGELFF

D: TRBD2
V: TRBV10-3
size: -
length: 17
CDR3: CAISEGRLAGGQYEQYF

D: -
V: TRBV3-1/TRBV3-2
size: -
length: 13
CDR3: CASSNRGNTEAFF

D: TRBD2
V: TRBV3-1/TRBV3-2
size: -
length: 16
CDR3: CASSPAGLAGLAEQYF

D: -
V: TRBV19
size: -
length: 15
CDR3: CASMESGTPTDTQYF

D: TRBD2
V: TRBV3-1/TRBV3-2
size: -
length: 16
CDR3: CASSPRTSGGDNEQFF

D: TRBD1
V: TRBV29-1
size: -
length: 14
CDR3: CSVESTGGLYEQYF

D: -
V: TRBV5-1
size: once
length: 15
CDR3: CASSLESAEQETQYF

D: -
V: TRBV15
size: -
length: 16
CDR3: CATSRGPGGASYEQYF

D: -
V: TRBV29-1
size: few
length: 12
CDR3: CSVDRRGTEAFF

D: -
V: TRBV11-2
size: -
length: 14
CDR3: CASSLGSYGNTIYF

D: -
V: TRBV19
size: -
length: 13
CDR3: CASRDGLWDTQYF

D: -
V: TRBV15
size: -
length: 16
CDR3: CATSREGGFTADTQYF

D: TRBD1
V: TRBV11-3
size: -
length: 10
CDR3: CASSGTDAYF

D: TRBD1
V: TRBV7-9
size: few
length: 17
CDR3: CASSSGDRGLENTEAFF

D: TRBD2
V: TRBV9
size: -
length: 16
CDR3: CASSAFLAGTYNEQFF

D: -
V: TRBV25-1
size: -
length: 16
CDR3: CASSDSGILNTGELFF

D: TRBD2
V: TRBV18
size: -
length: 15
CDR3: CASSPSTSTLNEQFF

D: TRBD1
V: TRBV19
size: -
length: 14
CDR3: CASSTTGGAYEQYF

D: -
V: TRBV18
size: -
length: 15
CDR3: CASSPIQAGDGGYTF

D: -
V: TRBV9
size: -
length: 16
CDR3: CASSVAPQGVGNEQFF

D: TRBD2
V: TRBV7-2
size: -
length: 16
CDR3: CASSRRTSGPQETQYF

D: TRBD1
V: TRBV7-6
size: -
length: 16
CDR3: CASSEDRGLGNTEAFF

D: -
V: TRBV30
size: -
length: 11
CDR3: CAWTQGQGYTF

D: TRBD1
V: TRBV7-6
size: -
length: 15
CDR3: CASSPWTGAGNTIYF

D: -
V: TRBV5-8
size: -
length: 14
CDR3: CASQTGPQADTQYF

D: TRBD1
V: TRBV28
size: -
length: 15
CDR3: CASSLTGTSNQPQHF

D: -
V: TRBV7-3
size: once
length: 15
CDR3: CASRSLGGGGDTQYF

D: TRBD1
V: TRBV7-9
size: -
length: 16
CDR3: CASSLGGTGGLEGYTF

D: TRBD1
V: TRBV19
size: -
length: 18
CDR3: CASSIRQGVTAITDTQYF

D: -
V: TRBV2
size: -
length: 14
CDR3: CASSSSGAYNEQFF